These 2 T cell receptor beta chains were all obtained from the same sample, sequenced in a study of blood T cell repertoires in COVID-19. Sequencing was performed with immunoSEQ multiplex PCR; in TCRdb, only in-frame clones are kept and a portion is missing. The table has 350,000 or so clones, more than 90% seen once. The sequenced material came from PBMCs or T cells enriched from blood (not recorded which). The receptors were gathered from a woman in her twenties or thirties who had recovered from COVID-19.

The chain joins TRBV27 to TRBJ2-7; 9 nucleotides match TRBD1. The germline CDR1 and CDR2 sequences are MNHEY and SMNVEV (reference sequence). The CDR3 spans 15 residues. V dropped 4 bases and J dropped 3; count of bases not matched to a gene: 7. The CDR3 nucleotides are TGTGCCAGCAGTTCCAAGGGACAGGGCGGCTACGAGCAGTACTTC. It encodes CASSSKGQGGYEQYF.

CDR3 sequence: CASRRIRGRTDTQYF. The CDR3 DNA follows: TGTGCCAGCAGAAGAATTAGGGGTCGCACAGATACGCAGTATTTT. The rearrangement links TRBV28 to TRBJ2-3, with D tentatively TRBD1 (5 bases). This CDR3 contains 15 residues. V gave up 6 bases and J gave up 1 base, with 14 bases separating them. Germline V gives CDR1 MDHEN, CDR2 SYDVKM.